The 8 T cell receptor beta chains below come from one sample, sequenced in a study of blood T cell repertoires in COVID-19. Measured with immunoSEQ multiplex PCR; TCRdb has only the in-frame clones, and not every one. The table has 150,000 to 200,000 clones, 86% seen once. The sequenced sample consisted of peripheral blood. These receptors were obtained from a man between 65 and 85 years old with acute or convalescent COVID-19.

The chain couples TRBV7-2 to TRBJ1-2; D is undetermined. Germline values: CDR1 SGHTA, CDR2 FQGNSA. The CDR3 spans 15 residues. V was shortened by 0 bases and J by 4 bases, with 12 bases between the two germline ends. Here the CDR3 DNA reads TGTGCCAGCAGCTTAGCATCAGAAATCTCCTATGGCTACACCTTC. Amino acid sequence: CASSLASEISYGYTF.

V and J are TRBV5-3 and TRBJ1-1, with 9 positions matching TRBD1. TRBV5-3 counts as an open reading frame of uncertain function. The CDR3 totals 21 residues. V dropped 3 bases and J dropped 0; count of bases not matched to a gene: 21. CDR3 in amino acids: CARSSCLFPPRTGAMNTEAFF. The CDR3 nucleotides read TGTGCCAGAAGCTCTTGTTTATTTCCACCGAGGACAGGGGCCATGAACACTGAAGCTTTCTTT.

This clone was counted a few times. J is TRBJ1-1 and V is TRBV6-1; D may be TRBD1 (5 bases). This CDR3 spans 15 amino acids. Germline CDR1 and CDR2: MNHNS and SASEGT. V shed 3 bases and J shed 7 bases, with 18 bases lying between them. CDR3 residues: CASSDIGRGNNEAFF. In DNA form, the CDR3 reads TGTGCCAGCAGTGATATAGGGAGGGGAAATAATGAAGCTTTCTTT.

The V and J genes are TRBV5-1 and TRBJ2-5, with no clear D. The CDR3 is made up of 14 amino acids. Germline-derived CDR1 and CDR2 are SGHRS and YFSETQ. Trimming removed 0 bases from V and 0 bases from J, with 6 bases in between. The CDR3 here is CASSLAVHQETQYF. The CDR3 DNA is TGCGCCAGCAGCTTGGCCGTCCACCAAGAGACCCAGTACTTC.

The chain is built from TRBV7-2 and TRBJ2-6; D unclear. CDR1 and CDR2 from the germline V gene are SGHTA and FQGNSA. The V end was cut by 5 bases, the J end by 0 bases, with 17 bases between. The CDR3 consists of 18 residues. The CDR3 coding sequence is TGTGCCAGCAGCCCGACGAGTTCAGGCCGCTCTGGGGCCAACGTCCTGACTTTC. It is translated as CASSPTSSGRSGANVLTF. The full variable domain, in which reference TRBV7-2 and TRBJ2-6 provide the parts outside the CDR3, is GAGVSQSPSNKVTEKGKDVELRCDPISGHTALYWYRQSLGQGLEFLIYFQGNSAPDKSGLPSDRFSAERTGGSVSTLTIQRTQQEDSAVYLCASSPTSSGRSGANVLTFGAGSRLTVL.

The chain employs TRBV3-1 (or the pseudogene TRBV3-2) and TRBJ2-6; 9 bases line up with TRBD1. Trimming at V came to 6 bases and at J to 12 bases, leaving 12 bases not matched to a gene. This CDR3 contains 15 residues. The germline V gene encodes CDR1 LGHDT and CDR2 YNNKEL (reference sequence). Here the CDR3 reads CASSLQGALAGVLTF. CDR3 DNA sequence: TGTGCCAGCAGTTTACAGGGGGCCCTTGCGGGCGTCCTGACTTTC.

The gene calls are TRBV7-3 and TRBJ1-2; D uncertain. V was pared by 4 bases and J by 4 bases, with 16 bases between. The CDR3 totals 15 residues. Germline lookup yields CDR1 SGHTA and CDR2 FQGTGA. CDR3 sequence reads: CASSSLAGSPYGYTF. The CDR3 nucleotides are TGTGCCAGCAGCTCCTTAGCGGGCAGCCCCTATGGCTACACCTTC.

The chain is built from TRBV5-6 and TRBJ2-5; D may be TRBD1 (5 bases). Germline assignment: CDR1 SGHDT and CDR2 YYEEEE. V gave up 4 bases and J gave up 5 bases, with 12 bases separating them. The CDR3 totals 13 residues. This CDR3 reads CASSLGVRETQYF. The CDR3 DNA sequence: TGTGCCAGCAGCCTAGGGGTGCGGGAGACCCAGTACTTC.